This is a list of T cell receptor beta chains from one sample in a study of T cell changes during pregnancy in multiple sclerosis. Some clones are missing from TCRdb's copy, which holds only in-frame ones; the method was immunoSEQ multiplex PCR. The sample holds approximately 37,000 clones, roughly 94% seen once. The source material was peripheral blood, sampled in the third trimester of pregnancy. These receptors all stem from a female donor with multiple sclerosis, enrolled in a pregnancy study. Both conserved end residues are part of each CDR3. Fields, in order: J gene, D gene, clone size, V gene, CDR3 DNA, CDR3 protein. A D gene is named only where the DNA matches it firmly. Size tells how often a clone was seen (once, few, many) or the class of an expanded clone, and some rows leave it out.

TRBJ1-2	NA	NA	TRBV5-1	TGCGCCAGCAGCTACGACGCCGGGACAATCTATGGCTACACCTTC	CASSYDAGTIYGYTF
TRBJ2-1	NA	NA	TRBV5-4	TGTGCCAGCAGCTTGGAACCCGGCAATGAGCAGTTCTTC	CASSLEPGNEQFF
TRBJ2-7	TRBD2	NA	TRBV7-3	TGTGCCAGCAGCTTAATGGGGGGGGGCGAGCAGTACTTC	CASSLMGGGEQYF
TRBJ2-1	TRBD1	NA	TRBV10-3	TGTGCCATCGCGGACAGGGGCGTGGGTGAGCAGTTCTTC	CAIADRGVGEQFF
TRBJ2-3	NA	NA	TRBV5-5	TGTGCCAGCAGCTTGACAGGGAGAGATACGCAGTATTTT	CASSLTGRDTQYF
TRBJ1-1	NA	NA	TRBV20-1	TGCAGTGCTAGCAACAGCACTGAAGCTTTCTTT	CSASNSTEAFF
TRBJ1-5	NA	NA	TRBV2	TGTGCCAGCAGTGAACAGCCAGGGAGCAATCAGCCCCAGCATTTT	CASSEQPGSNQPQHF
TRBJ2-1	TRBD2	NA	TRBV4-2	TGTGCCAGCAGCCAGAATCAAGCGGGAACCTACAATGAGCAGTTCTTC	CASSQNQAGTYNEQFF
TRBJ1-5	TRBD1	NA	TRBV7-2	TGTGCCAGCAGCCCAGGGACAGGGTATAGCAATCAGCCCCAGCATTTT	CASSPGTGYSNQPQHF
TRBJ2-1	TRBD1	once	TRBV11-3	TGTGCCAGCAGCTTAAAAAGCGGGACAGGGCACTACAATGAGCAGTTCTTC	CASSLKSGTGHYNEQFF
TRBJ1-2	NA	NA	TRBV5-1	TGCGCCAGCAGCTTGGTGTGGGGGGGCGGCTACACCTTC	CASSLVWGGGYTF
TRBJ1-2	TRBD1	NA	TRBV19	TGTGCCAGTAGTCCCCGGGACAGATTACTCTATGGCTACACCTTC	CASSPRDRLLYGYTF
TRBJ1-1	NA	NA	TRBV7-8	TGTGCCAGCAGCTTGACAGGGAACACTGAAGCTTTCTTT	CASSLTGNTEAFF
TRBJ2-1	TRBD2	once	TRBV7-6	TGTGCCAGCAGCTGGGCTCCGGGAGGGCGGGCAAATGAGCAGTTCTTC	CASSWAPGGRANEQFF
TRBJ2-5	NA	NA	TRBV5-1	TGCGCCAGCAGCTTGGGCCGGGAGACCCAGTACTTC	CASSLGRETQYF
TRBJ2-1	NA	NA	TRBV6-4	TGTGCCAGCAGTGAACAAGCGGGTTCGGGAGATGAGCAGTTCTTC	CASSEQAGSGDEQFF
TRBJ1-5	NA	NA	TRBV27	TGTGCCAGCAGCCCTGGGGCGGTCAATCAGCCCCAGCATTTT	CASSPGAVNQPQHF
TRBJ1-4	NA	NA	TRBV30	TGTGCCTGGAAGGGGAAGGGCGCAACTAATGAAAAACTGTTTTTT	CAWKGKGATNEKLFF
TRBJ2-2	TRBD2	NA	TRBV30	TGTGCCTGGAGTGTAACTAGCGGGAAAGGGGAGCTGTTTTTT	CAWSVTSGKGELFF
TRBJ1-3	NA	NA	TRBV21-1	TGTGCCAGCAGCAAAGACAAGACAGGAAACACCATATATTTT	CASSKDKTGNTIYF
TRBJ2-3	NA	NA	TRBV11-2	TGTGCCAGCAGCTTAGTTGGCGGGGCCGCAGATACGCAGTATTTT	CASSLVGGAADTQYF
TRBJ2-1	NA	NA	TRBV7-3	TGTGCCAGCAGCTTCTTAATCCGGGGGAGCTCCTACAATGAGCAGTTCTTC	CASSFLIRGSSYNEQFF
TRBJ1-2	NA	NA	TRBV5-1	TGCGCCAGCAGCTTGGCTCGTCAAACAGACTATGGCTACACCTTC	CASSLARQTDYGYTF
TRBJ2-7	NA	NA	TRBV7-9	TGTGCCAGCAGCCCATTTTCGGCGGGGTTAAAGTACGAGCAGTACTTC	CASSPFSAGLKYEQYF
TRBJ2-1	TRBD2	NA	TRBV9	TGTGCCAGCAGCCCGACTAGCGGGGGGTATTACAATGAGCAGTTCTTC	CASSPTSGGYYNEQFF
TRBJ2-1	NA	NA	TRBV7-8	TGTGCCAGCAGCCCCATTACAGGGTGGGACACGAATGAGCAGTTCTTC	CASSPITGWDTNEQFF
TRBJ1-1	NA	few	TRBV30	TGTGCCTGGAGTGTGGGTCGGGCTGAAGCTTTCTTT	CAWSVGRAEAFF
TRBJ2-7	NA	NA	TRBV5-6	TGTGCCAGCAGGCGGACAGACGGTACCTACGAGCAGTACTTC	CASRRTDGTYEQYF
TRBJ2-1	TRBD2	NA	TRBV29-1	TGCAGCGTTGGGGTAGCGGGGGGGCGTTACAATGAGCAGTTCTTC	CSVGVAGGRYNEQFF
TRBJ2-1	NA	NA	TRBV27	TGTGCCAGCAGAGTCAGTAATGAGCAGTTCTTC	CASRVSNEQFF
TRBJ1-2	TRBD1	NA	TRBV11-2	TGTGCCAGCAGCGCCCGGACAGGAGAAGATGGCTACACCTTC	CASSARTGEDGYTF
TRBJ2-5	TRBD2	NA	TRBV30	TGTGCCTGGACCATGGGACTAGCGGGGACCCAGTACTTC	CAWTMGLAGTQYF
TRBJ2-5	NA	NA	TRBV5-8	TGTGCCAGCAGCCCAAGGACTACTCAAGAGACCCAGTACTTC	CASSPRTTQETQYF
TRBJ2-1	TRBD2	NA	TRBV7-6	TGTGCCAGCAGCAAGGGACTAGCGGGGGGGCTGTACAATGAGCAGTTCTTC	CASSKGLAGGLYNEQFF
TRBJ1-2	TRBD1	NA	TRBV30	TGTGCCTGGAGTCTGGACAGGAGGGACTATGGCTACACCTTC	CAWSLDRRDYGYTF
TRBJ1-1	NA	once	TRBV19	TGTGCCAGTAGCGGTCCGACAATGAACACTGAAGCTTTCTTT	CASSGPTMNTEAFF
TRBJ1-3	NA	NA	TRBV4-1	TGCGCCAGCAGCCCAGGGGTAGCAGCTGGAAACACCATATATTTT	CASSPGVAAGNTIYF
TRBJ1-1	NA	NA	TRBV7-6	TGTGCCAGCAGCTCGAACTGGGACAAGAACACTGAAGCTTTCTTT	CASSSNWDKNTEAFF
TRBJ2-7	TRBD2	NA	TRBV2	TGTGCCAGCAGTCCGCGTAGCGGGGGGTCATACGAGCAGTACTTC	CASSPRSGGSYEQYF
TRBJ2-7	TRBD1	NA	TRBV5-6	TGTGCCAGCAGCACGTTGGACAGGGTGGTAGAGCAGTACTTC	CASSTLDRVVEQYF
TRBJ1-3	TRBD1	NA	TRBV7-9	TGTGCCAGCAGTTTAGGGACAGGACCCTTTTCTGGAAACACCATATATTTT	CASSLGTGPFSGNTIYF
TRBJ2-3	NA	NA	TRBV5-1	TGCGCCAGCAGCGCGGGGCCATCAGATACGCAGTATTTT	CASSAGPSDTQYF
TRBJ2-7	NA	NA	TRBV6-5	TGTGCCAGCAGGGAAAGCGGAACCTACGAGCAGTACTTC	CASRESGTYEQYF
TRBJ2-7	TRBD1	NA	TRBV28	TGTGCCAGCAGTTCCTACAGGGGCTACGAGCAGTACTTC	CASSSYRGYEQYF
TRBJ2-5	TRBD1	NA	TRBV5-4	TGTGCCAGCAGCTTACCTGGACAGGGGATCATCGAGACCCAGTACTTC	CASSLPGQGIIETQYF
TRBJ1-6	NA	NA	TRBV6-5	TGTGCCAGCAGTGACCAGGGTCCCCTCCACTTT	CASSDQGPLHF
TRBJ1-2	TRBD1	once	TRBV30	TGTGCCTGGAAGAGGGACAGGGAGATCGGTGGCTACACCTTC	CAWKRDREIGGYTF
TRBJ2-5	TRBD2	NA	TRBV5-4	TGTGCCAGCAGCTCCCGTAGCGGGGGTACCCAAGAGACCCAGTACTTC	CASSSRSGGTQETQYF
TRBJ2-1	TRBD1	NA	TRBV12-5	TGTGCTAGTGGTGTTGGACAGGGGCTAAGCAATGAGCAGTTCTTC	CASGVGQGLSNEQFF
TRBJ2-1	NA	NA	TRBV20-1	TGCAGTGCTAGAGATCCCCTAGAGTTCTTC	CSARDPLEFF
TRBJ2-1	NA	NA	TRBV30	TGTGCCTGCCGAAACGGGAGAGGCAATGAGCAGTTCTTC	CACRNGRGNEQFF